Sequencing of this T cell receptor (beta chain) was carried out in a study of OX40 agonist ivuxolimab in advanced cancers. In the study overall: It was ivuxolimab, an agonistic anti-OX40 (CD134) antibody, that patients were treated with. At doses from 0.01 to 10 mg/kg, patients were given intravenous ivuxolimab every 2 weeks.

This table comes from immunoSEQ multiplex PCR, and its TCRdb copy is limited to in-frame clones, with some not included. The sample records about 45,000 clones, roughly nine tenths being singletons. Only a few counts were recorded for this clone. Germline V gene sequence: CDR1 SGHRS, CDR2 YFSETQ. V was pared by 1 base and J by 1 base, with 8 bases between. This CDR3 contains 15 residues. The starting material was CD4+ or CD8+ T cells sorted from blood, obtained in a trial of the OX40 agonist ivuxolimab. The chain joins TRBV5-1 to TRBJ2-2; D unresolved. This TCR was recovered from an adult with an advanced solid tumor such as melanoma, head and neck, liver or kidney cancer. CDR3 DNA: TGCGCCAGCAGCTTGAGGGTAGGGAACACCGGGGAGCTGTTTTTT. It yields the protein CASSLRVGNTGELFF.